These T cell receptor beta chains were read from a single sample in a study of blood T cell repertoires in COVID-19. Libraries were prepared by immunoSEQ multiplex PCR; TCRdb keeps only in-frame clonotypes and omits some of them. The sample carries 70,000 to 90,000 clones, roughly 80% recorded once. The sequenced material came from peripheral blood. The origin of the receptors is a woman aged 55-70 years with acute or convalescent COVID-19. Each CDR3 is given without its conserved first and last residue.

cdr3_length v_call cdr3_aa
13 TRBV10-3 AISEARGYNEKLF
13 TRBV14 ASSQDLGTGKGYT
16 TRBV19 ANPPGTRDDRVLLEQY
13 TRBV6-6 ASNPGAGRFNEQY
10 TRBV12-3/TRBV12-4 ASRQGADGYT
13 TRBV10-2 ASSPPLGRGDEQF
11 TRBV5-6 ASSLARSWTQY
11 TRBV24-1 ATSDPNLETQY
13 TRBV29-1 SVEPATGRKDTQY
13 TRBV19 ASNKPGQGLDEQY
11 TRBV12-3/TRBV12-4 ASSFQNNYGYT
16 TRBV19 ASSIDPQGSPYNQPQH
13 TRBV19 ASHQPGVGLNEQF
11 TRBV19 ARRGGGPGELF
13 TRBV7-2 ASSLETGGYNEQF
12 TRBV5-1 ASSLEQAGNIQY
9 TRBV5-8 ASSLGTGPP
15 TRBV27 ASSLSIPGLLNYGYT
14 TRBV27 ASRPRDRGLADTQY
12 TRBV10-3 AIRGRGEYYGYT